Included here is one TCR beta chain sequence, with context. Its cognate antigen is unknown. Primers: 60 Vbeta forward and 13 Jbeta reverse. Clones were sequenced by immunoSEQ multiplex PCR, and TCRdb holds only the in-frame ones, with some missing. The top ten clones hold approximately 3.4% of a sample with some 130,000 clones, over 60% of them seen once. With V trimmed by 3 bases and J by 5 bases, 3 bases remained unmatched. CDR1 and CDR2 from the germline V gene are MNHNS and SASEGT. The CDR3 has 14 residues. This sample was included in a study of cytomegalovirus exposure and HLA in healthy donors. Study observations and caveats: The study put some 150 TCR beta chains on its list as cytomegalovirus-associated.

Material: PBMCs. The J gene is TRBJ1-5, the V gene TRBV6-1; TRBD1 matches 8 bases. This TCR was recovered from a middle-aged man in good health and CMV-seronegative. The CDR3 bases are TGTGCCAGCAGTGACAGGACAGGGTATCAGCCCCAGCATTTT. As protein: CASSDRTGYQPQHF.